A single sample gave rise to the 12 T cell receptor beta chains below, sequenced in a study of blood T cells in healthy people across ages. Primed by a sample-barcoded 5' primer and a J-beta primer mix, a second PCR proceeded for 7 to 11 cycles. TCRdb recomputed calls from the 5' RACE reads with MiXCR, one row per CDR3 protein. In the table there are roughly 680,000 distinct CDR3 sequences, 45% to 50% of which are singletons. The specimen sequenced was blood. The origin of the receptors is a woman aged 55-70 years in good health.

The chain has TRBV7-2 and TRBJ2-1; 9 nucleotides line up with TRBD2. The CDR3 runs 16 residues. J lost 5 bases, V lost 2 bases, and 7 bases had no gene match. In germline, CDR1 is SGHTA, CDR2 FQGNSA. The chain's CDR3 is CASSLFGPSGNNEQFF. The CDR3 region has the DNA TGTGCCAGCAGCTTATTTGGTCCTAGCGGGAACAATGAGCAGTTCTTC.

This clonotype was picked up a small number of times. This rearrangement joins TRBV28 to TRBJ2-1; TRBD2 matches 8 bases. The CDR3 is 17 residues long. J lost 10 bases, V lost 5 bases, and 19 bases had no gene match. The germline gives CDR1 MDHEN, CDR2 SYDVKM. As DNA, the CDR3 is TGTGCCAGCAGTCCCAATAAGGGCGGGAGGTTCTTATTGGAGCAGTTCTTC. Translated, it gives CASSPNKGGRFLLEQFF.

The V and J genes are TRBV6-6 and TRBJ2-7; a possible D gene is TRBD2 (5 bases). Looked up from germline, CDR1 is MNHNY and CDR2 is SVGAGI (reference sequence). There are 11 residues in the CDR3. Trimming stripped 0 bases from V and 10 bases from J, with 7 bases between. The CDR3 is CASSYSGDQYF. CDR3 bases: TGTGCCAGCAGTTACTCCGGGGATCAGTACTTC.

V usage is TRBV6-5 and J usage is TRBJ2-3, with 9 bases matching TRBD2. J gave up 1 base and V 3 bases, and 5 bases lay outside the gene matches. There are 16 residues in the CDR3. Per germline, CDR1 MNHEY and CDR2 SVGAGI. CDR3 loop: CASSYSQREGTDTQYF. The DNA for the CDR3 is TGTGCCAGCAGTTATAGTCAGCGGGAGGGCACAGATACGCAGTATTTT.

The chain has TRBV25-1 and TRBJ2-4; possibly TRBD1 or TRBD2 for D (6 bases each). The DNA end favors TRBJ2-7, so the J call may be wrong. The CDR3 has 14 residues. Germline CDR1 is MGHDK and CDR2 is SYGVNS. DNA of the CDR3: TGTGCCAGCAGGGAAGGAGGGGGTACCTACGAGCAGTACTTC. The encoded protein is CASREGGGTYEQYF.

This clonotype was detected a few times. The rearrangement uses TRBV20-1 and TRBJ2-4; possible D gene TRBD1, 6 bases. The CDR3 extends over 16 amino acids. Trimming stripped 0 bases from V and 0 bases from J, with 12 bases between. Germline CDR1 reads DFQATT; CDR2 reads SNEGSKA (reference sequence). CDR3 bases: TGCAGTGCTAGAGACTACAGGGATCTAGCCAAAAACATTCAGTACTTC. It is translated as CSARDYRDLAKNIQYF.

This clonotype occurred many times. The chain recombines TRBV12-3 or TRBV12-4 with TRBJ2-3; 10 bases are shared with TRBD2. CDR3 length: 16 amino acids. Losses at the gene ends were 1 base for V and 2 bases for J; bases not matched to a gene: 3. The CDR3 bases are TGTGCCAGCAGTTTAGGTCTAGCGGGAGCCACAGATACGCAGTATTTT. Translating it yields CASSLGLAGATDTQYF.

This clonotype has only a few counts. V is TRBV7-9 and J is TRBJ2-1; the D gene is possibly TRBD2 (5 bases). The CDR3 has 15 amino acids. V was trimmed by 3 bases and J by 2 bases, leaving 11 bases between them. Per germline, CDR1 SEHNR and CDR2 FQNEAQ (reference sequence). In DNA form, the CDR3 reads TGTGCCAGCAGCTTTTTCGGAGGACCCTACAATGAGCAGTTCTTC. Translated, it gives CASSFFGGPYNEQFF. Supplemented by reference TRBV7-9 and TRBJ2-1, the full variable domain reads DTGVSQNPRHKITKRGQNVTFRCDPISEHNRLYWYRQTLGQGPEFLTYFQNEAQLEKSRLLSDRFSAERPKGSFSTLEIQRTEQGDSAMYLCASSFFGGPYNEQFFGPGTRLTVL.

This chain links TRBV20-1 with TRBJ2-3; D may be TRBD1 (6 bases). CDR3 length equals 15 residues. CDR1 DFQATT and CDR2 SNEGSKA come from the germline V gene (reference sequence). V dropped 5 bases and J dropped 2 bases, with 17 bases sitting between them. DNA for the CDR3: TGCAGTGCTCCCCGGACAGACAGCGTCACAGATACGCAGTATTTT. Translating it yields CSAPRTDSVTDTQYF.

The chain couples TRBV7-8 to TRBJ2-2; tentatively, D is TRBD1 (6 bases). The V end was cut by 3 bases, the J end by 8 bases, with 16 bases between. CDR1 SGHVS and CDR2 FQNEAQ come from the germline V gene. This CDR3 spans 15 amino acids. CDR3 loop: CASSLEKTGRGELFF. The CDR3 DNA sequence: TGTGCCAGCAGCTTGGAAAAAACAGGGAGAGGGGAGCTGTTTTTT.

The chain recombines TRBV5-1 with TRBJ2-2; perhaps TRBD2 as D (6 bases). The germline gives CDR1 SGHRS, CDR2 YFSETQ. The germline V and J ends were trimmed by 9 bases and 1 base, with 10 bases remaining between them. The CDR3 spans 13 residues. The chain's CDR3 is CATGGENTGELFF. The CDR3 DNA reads TGCGCCACCGGGGGAGAGAACACCGGGGAGCTGTTTTTT.

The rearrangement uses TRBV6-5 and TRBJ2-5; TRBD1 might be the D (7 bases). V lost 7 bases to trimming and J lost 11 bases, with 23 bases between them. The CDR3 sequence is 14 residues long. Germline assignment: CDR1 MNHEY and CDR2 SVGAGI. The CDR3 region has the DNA TGTGCCAGCACGAGGGCAGGGGGGAAGAATGAGCAGTACTTC. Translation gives CASTRAGGKNEQYF.